What follows are 19 T cell receptor beta chains derived from one specimen sequenced in a study of OX40 agonist ivuxolimab in advanced cancers. TCRdb keeps only in-frame clones here, not all; method: immunoSEQ multiplex PCR. The data show roughly 68,000 clones, about nine tenths seen once. Specimen: CD4+ or CD8+ T cells sorted from blood, collected in a trial of the OX40 agonist ivuxolimab. The receptors shown here come from an adult with an advanced solid tumor such as melanoma, head and neck, liver or kidney cancer.

The V call is TRBV12-5, the J call TRBJ1-4, with 7 bases matching TRBD1. Losses at the gene ends were 3 bases for V and 3 bases for J; bases not matched to a gene: 4. Germline CDR1 and CDR2: LGHNT and FRNRAP. The CDR3 loop spans 15 amino acids. The CDR3 DNA is TGTGCTAGTGGTTTCGACAGGGTACCTAATGAAAAACTGTTTTTT. It specifies CASGFDRVPNEKLFF.

The DNA of the CDR3 is TGTGCCAGCCTTCGAGACAGACTGAACACTGAAGCTTTCTTT. This encodes CASLRDRLNTEAFF. The chain links TRBV2 to TRBJ1-1; the D gene is possibly TRBD1 (5 bases). This CDR3 contains 14 residues. The V and J ends lost 8 bases and 0 bases respectively, with 13 bases between them. CDR1 is SNHLY, CDR2 FYNNEI, per germline.

This chain links TRBV7-3 with TRBJ2-1; weak D call: TRBD2 (5 bases). Trimming pared 2 bases from V and 3 bases from J, leaving 11 bases between. The CDR3 covers 15 residues. Germline V gene data show CDR1 as SGHTA and CDR2 as FQGTGA. CDR3 DNA sequence: TGTGCCAGCAGCTTAGACAATCGGGACTACAATGAGCAGTTCTTC. This encodes CASSLDNRDYNEQFF.

The rearrangement joins TRBV19 to TRBJ2-2; tentative D call: TRBD1 (5 bases). The CDR3 length is 13 residues. With 5 bases removed from V and 6 bases from J, the gap between germline ends came to 10 bases. CDR1 and CDR2 (germline): LNHDA, SQIVND (reference sequence). In nucleotides, the CDR3 is TGTGCCAGTAGTGTACAGGTACCCGGGGAGCTGTTTTTT. This sequence encodes CASSVQVPGELFF. Complete variable domain (other parts from reference TRBV19 and TRBJ2-2): DGGITQSPKYLFRKEGQNVTLSCEQNLNHDAMYWYRQDPGQGLRLIYYSQIVNDFQKGDIAEGYSVSREKKESFPLTVTSAQKNPTAFYLCASSVQVPGELFFGEGSRLTVL.

The V gene is TRBV10-3, the J gene TRBJ1-5, with D possibly being TRBD1 (5 bases). Germline V lookup: CDR1 ENHRY, CDR2 SYGVKD. With 5 bases removed from V and 0 bases from J, the gap between germline ends came to 11 bases. CDR3 size: 15 residues. Here the CDR3 reads CAISTGGDSNQPQHF. In DNA form, the CDR3 reads TGTGCCATCAGTACCGGGGGGGATAGCAATCAGCCCCAGCATTTT.

The chain employs TRBV7-9 and TRBJ2-7, with 9 bases matching TRBD1. V trimming: 4 bases; J trimming: 5 bases; junction bases outside the gene matches: 6. The CDR3 sequence is 14 residues long. Germline V gives CDR1 SEHNR, CDR2 FQNEAQ (reference sequence). The CDR3 DNA reads as TGTGCCAGCAGCTCCGACAGGGGGAAGGACGAGCAGTACTTC. It is translated as CASSSDRGKDEQYF.

The chain recombines TRBV28 with TRBJ1-1; TRBD1 is a possible D gene (6 bases). The ends were cut back, 8 bases at V and 13 bases at J, with 20 bases in the middle. The germline CDR1 and CDR2 sequences are MDHEN and SYDVKM. CDR3 length equals 12 residues. The CDR3 region is CASATSGEVVFF. The CDR3 DNA sequence: TGTGCCAGCGCAACCTCAGGGGAGGTAGTTTTCTTT.

The chain recombines TRBV27 with TRBJ1-2; D not resolved. The CDR3 has 14 residues. Trimming took 2 bases from V and 8 from J, leaving 15 bases between them. CDR1 and CDR2 from the germline V gene are MNHEY and SMNVEV (reference sequence). CDR3 coding DNA: TGTGCCAGCAGTTTAGATAGGGAAGGCTTAGGCTACACCTTC. This gives the protein CASSLDREGLGYTF.

The V gene is TRBV5-6, the J gene TRBJ1-5, with D perhaps TRBD1 (5 bases). Trimming took 4 bases from V and 7 from J, leaving 18 bases between them. The CDR3 sequence is 15 residues long. From germline, CDR1 is SGHDT and CDR2 YYEEEE. CDR3 in amino acids: CASSNIPGLGQPQHF. The CDR3 nucleotides are TGTGCCAGCAGCAATATACCAGGGTTGGGACAGCCCCAGCATTTT.

The CDR3 coding sequence is TGTGCCAGCACTCCCGCGGAAGGCTACACCTTC. This encodes CASTPAEGYTF. This chain connects TRBV11-2 to TRBJ1-2, with D hard to call. Trimming cost V 7 bases and J 8 bases, with 11 bases left between them. CDR1 and CDR2 (germline): SGHAT, FQNNGV. This CDR3 region has 11 residues.

The chain recombines TRBV7-3 with TRBJ2-3, with D hard to call. This CDR3 region has 14 residues. Trimming left V 4 bases short and J 2 bases short, with 10 bases between. CDR1 is SGHTA and CDR2 is FQGTGA in the germline V gene. This CDR3 reads CASSSGQVTDTQYF. As DNA, the CDR3 is TGTGCCAGCAGCTCCGGGCAGGTCACAGATACGCAGTATTTT.

The DNA of the CDR3 is TGTGCCAGCAGCTTCGGGGCCGCCAGGGACACCATATATTTT. Protein product: CASSFGAARDTIYF. This chain joins TRBV7-8 and TRBJ1-3, with D tentatively TRBD1 (5 bases). The germline V gene has CDR1 SGHVS and CDR2 FQNEAQ. The CDR3 covers 14 residues. V shed 3 bases and J shed 8 bases, with 14 bases lying between them.

The chain carries TRBV10-3 and TRBJ2-2; 8 bases map to TRBD1. The V gene's germline CDR1 is ENHRY and CDR2 SYGVKD. The ends lost 6 bases at V and 2 bases at J; junction bases unmatched: 2. The CDR3 consists of 14 residues. CDR3 in DNA: TGTGCCATCAGAGGGACAGGTAACACCGGGGAGCTGTTTTTT. Amino acid sequence: CAIRGTGNTGELFF.

J is TRBJ2-7 and V is TRBV9, with D hard to call. From germline, CDR1 is SGDLS and CDR2 YYNGEE. The ends were cut back, 3 bases at V and 4 bases at J, with 8 bases in the middle. There are 12 residues in the CDR3. The CDR3 sequence is CASSATGYEQYF. The DNA of the CDR3 is TGTGCCAGCAGCGCAACGGGTTACGAGCAGTACTTC.

This chain uses TRBV5-1 with TRBJ1-5; possibly TRBD1 for D (6 bases). Germline V gene sequence: CDR1 SGHRS, CDR2 YFSETQ. The CDR3 has 14 amino acids. Trimming shortened V by 2 bases and J by 4 bases, and 10 bases separated the two germline ends. CDR3 protein: CASSFGGANQPQHF. CDR3 bases: TGCGCCAGCAGCTTCGGGGGCGCGAATCAGCCCCAGCATTTT.

The gene calls are TRBV19 and TRBJ1-1; 7 bases line up with TRBD1. Unmatched junction bases numbered 9, after V lost 7 bases and J lost 1 base. This CDR3 is 15 amino acids long. Germline V lookup: CDR1 LNHDA, CDR2 SQIVND (reference sequence). CDR3 loop: CASIPPDRANTEAFF. DNA for the CDR3: TGTGCCAGTATCCCCCCCGACAGGGCGAACACTGAAGCTTTCTTT.

In the case of this clone: The identical CDR3 is also encoded by other nucleotide sequences in the sample. The chain employs TRBV5-1 and TRBJ2-7; D perhaps matches TRBD2 (6 bases). There are 17 residues in the CDR3. The V end was cut by 0 bases, the J end by 3 bases, with 19 bases between. Germline assignment: CDR1 SGHRS and CDR2 YFSETQ. This CDR3 reads CASSLGGLSGTYYEQYF. The CDR3 nucleotides read TGCGCCAGCAGCTTGGGGGGTCTCTCCGGGACTTACTACGAGCAGTACTTC. Full variable domain (rest looked up from reference TRBV5-1 and TRBJ2-7): KAGVTQTPRYLIKTRGQQVTLSCSPISGHRSVSWYQQTPGQGLQFLFEYFSETQRNKGNFPGRFSGRQFSNSRSEMNVSTLELGDSALYLCASSLGGLSGTYYEQYFGPGTRLTVT.

This clone was recorded a few times. Other DNA sequences of this sample code for an identical CDR3. V is TRBV5-1 and J is TRBJ1-1; no clear D. Looked up from germline, CDR1 is SGHRS and CDR2 is YFSETQ. The CDR3 spans 11 residues. V was trimmed by 0 bases and J by 5 bases, leaving 2 bases between them. In nucleotides, the CDR3 is TGCGCCAGCAGCTTGGGGACTGAAGCTTTCTTT. Residues: CASSLGTEAFF.

The chain carries TRBV28 and TRBJ2-7, with 10 positions matching TRBD1. Trimming took 7 bases from V and 5 from J; bases not matched to a gene: 11. Germline V CDR1 and CDR2: MDHEN, SYDVKM. The CDR3 consists of 15 residues. The CDR3 reads CASNTPGTGEDEQYF. The CDR3 DNA is TGTGCCAGCAACACGCCCGGGACAGGGGAGGACGAGCAGTACTTC.